These 9 T cell receptor beta chains originate from one sample sequenced in a study of neurological immune-mediated disorders. TCRdb called the 5' RACE reads again in MiXCR, with one record for every CDR3 protein. The table has about 58,000 distinct CDR3 sequences, about 3.2% seen once. Sequenced material: PBMCs. These receptors were taken from a woman aged 60 to 75 with multiple sclerosis.

This clonotype was observed many times. V and J are TRBV7-2 and TRBJ2-5; maybe TRBD2 (6 bases). CDR1 is SGHTA and CDR2 is FQGNSA in the germline V gene. V was cut by 6 bases and J by 4 bases, with 15 bases left in between. The CDR3 sequence is 14 residues long. CDR3 DNA: TGTGCCAGCAGGGTGGGACTGGGAGTAGAGACCCAGTACTTC. It translates to CASRVGLGVETQYF. The full variable domain, its missing parts supplied by reference TRBV7-2 and TRBJ2-5, is GAGVSQSPSNKVTEKGKDVELRCDPISGHTALYWYRQSLGQGLEFLIYFQGNSAPDKSGLPSDRFSAERTGGSVSTLTIQRTQQEDSAVYLCASRVGLGVETQYFGPGTRLLVL.

This clonotype was seen many times. The gene calls are TRBV29-1 and TRBJ2-3; 7 nucleotides match TRBD1. This CDR3 is 13 amino acids long. Germline V gene sequence: CDR1 SQVTM, CDR2 ANQGSEA. Trimming cost V 5 bases and J 4 bases; bases outside gene matches: 6. Here the CDR3 DNA reads TGCAGCGTTTCTTACAGGGGCCCAGATACGCAGTATTTT. This translates into CSVSYRGPDTQYF.

This clonotype was recorded many times. The chain employs TRBV5-1 and TRBJ2-3, with 7 bases identical to TRBD1. The ends lost 6 bases at V and 3 bases at J; junction bases unmatched: 13. This CDR3 comprises 16 residues. CDR1 SGHRS and CDR2 YFSETQ come from the germline V gene. The CDR3 reads CASNTGVDFRTDTQYF. CDR3 bases: TGCGCCAGCAACACAGGGGTAGACTTTAGGACAGATACGCAGTATTTT. The complete variable domain, with remaining parts taken from reference TRBV5-1 and TRBJ2-3, reads KAGVTQTPRYLIKTRGQQVTLSCSPISGHRSVSWYQQTPGQGLQFLFEYFSETQRNKGNFPGRFSGRQFSNSRSEMNVSTLELGDSALYLCASNTGVDFRTDTQYFGPGTRLTVL.

The sample holds many counts of this clonotype. The chain recombines TRBV20-1 with TRBJ2-2; 9 positions match TRBD1. V shed 5 bases and J 6 bases; nucleotides not matched to a gene: 10. The CDR3 covers 15 residues. The germline gives CDR1 DFQATT, CDR2 SNEGSKA (reference sequence). The DNA for the CDR3 is TGCAGTGCTTTACAGGGGGCGTCGCTGGCCGGGGAGCTGTTTTTT. This codes for CSALQGASLAGELFF.

The V call is TRBV12-3 or TRBV12-4, the J call TRBJ2-7, with D uncertain. The CDR3 consists of 14 residues. The V end lost 5 bases, the J end lost 0 bases, and 11 bases lay between the germline ends. The CDR3 loop reads CASSQDGISYEQYF. As DNA, the CDR3 is TGTGCCAGCAGTCAGGACGGTATCTCCTACGAGCAGTACTTC.

This clonotype was recorded many times. The J gene is TRBJ2-7, the V gene TRBV10-2; 8 positions agree with TRBD1. CDR1 and CDR2 (germline): WSHSY, SAAADI. The CDR3 length is 15 residues. V trimming: 5 bases; J trimming: 0 bases; junction bases outside the gene matches: 6. CDR3 sequence: CASSSTGTGSYEQYF. The CDR3 DNA sequence: TGCGCCAGCAGTTCCACCGGGACAGGCTCCTACGAGCAGTACTTC.

This clonotype has a handful of counts. J is TRBJ1-1 and V is TRBV7-2, with no clear D. This CDR3 spans 13 amino acids. Germline V gives CDR1 SGHTA, CDR2 FQGNSA. With 4 bases removed from V and 5 bases from J, the gap between germline ends came to 11 bases. The CDR3 sequence: CASSYGPGTEAFF. The CDR3, as DNA: TGTGCCAGCAGCTACGGCCCGGGGACTGAAGCTTTCTTT.

As to this clonotype: This may be a read error: a much more frequent sequence differs by one nucleotide. The conserved final phenylalanine or tryptophan is absent from the CDR3, which likely points to a read error. The chain carries TRBV20-1 and TRBJ2-5, with 11 nucleotides matching TRBD2. The CDR3 is 14 amino acids. V shed 6 bases, J shed 3 bases, and the junction held 6 bases outside the gene matches. The germline V gene has CDR1 DFQATT and CDR2 SNEGSKA (reference sequence). Here the CDR3 reads CSAVAGGPKETQYI. The CDR3 coding sequence is TGCAGTGCCGTAGCGGGGGGGCCTAAAGAGACCCAGTACATC.

This clonotype was seen at least ten times. This rearrangement joins TRBV5-1 to TRBJ2-7, with 7 bases identical to TRBD2. Germline trimming cut 3 bases from V and 2 bases from J; bases unmatched to any gene: 11. Germline-derived CDR1 and CDR2 are SGHRS and YFSETQ. The CDR3 sequence is 16 residues long. The CDR3 protein is CASSWTLAGPPYEQYF. The CDR3, as DNA: TGCGCCAGCAGCTGGACCTTAGCGGGCCCCCCCTACGAGCAGTACTTC.